Listed below are T cell receptor beta chains from one sample, sequenced in a study of metastatic and nonmetastatic thyroid tumors. Via MiXCR, TCRdb re-called the PCR reads. The table includes 15,000 to 20,000 clones, about 27% detected once. The sequencing input was tumor tissue. The receptors were gathered from a female donor with papillary thyroid cancer or a benign thyroid nodule (not recorded which). Some clones in this sample may be carry-over from other donors' samples. CDR3s leave out the opening cysteine and the closing phenylalanine or tryptophan. Fields, in order: V gene, J gene, CDR3 protein.

v_call: TRBV20-1; j_call: TRBJ2-7; cdr3_aa: SARESHIVTSYEQY
v_call: TRBV18; j_call: TRBJ2-7; cdr3_aa: ASSPSQMAYEQY
v_call: TRBV20-1; j_call: TRBJ2-7; cdr3_aa: SVQAGGRSYEQY
v_call: TRBV30; j_call: TRBJ1-5; cdr3_aa: AWSAPGAAEGQPQH
v_call: TRBV29-1; j_call: TRBJ2-1; cdr3_aa: SVEYRDQF
v_call: TRBV20-1; j_call: TRBJ2-7; cdr3_aa: SAISGSFNEQY
v_call: TRBV9; j_call: TRBJ1-3; cdr3_aa: ASSVGGQFSGNTIY
v_call: TRBV5-8; j_call: TRBJ2-5; cdr3_aa: ASSLGLAEQETQY
v_call: TRBV20-1; j_call: TRBJ2-7; cdr3_aa: SSSPGVLGEQY
v_call: TRBV28; j_call: TRBJ2-4; cdr3_aa: ASSPGRGGLAKNIQY
v_call: TRBV5-1; j_call: TRBJ2-3; cdr3_aa: ASILVGGDTQY
v_call: TRBV6-1; j_call: TRBJ1-1; cdr3_aa: ASSERTGKNTEAF
v_call: TRBV2; j_call: TRBJ2-7; cdr3_aa: ASWDGYYEQY
v_call: TRBV5-4; j_call: TRBJ1-1; cdr3_aa: ASSLAGNTEAF
v_call: TRBV3-1; j_call: TRBJ2-7; cdr3_aa: ASSQDYPDGYEQY
v_call: TRBV19; j_call: TRBJ2-1; cdr3_aa: ASSIGPSGLYNEQF
v_call: TRBV27; j_call: TRBJ2-5; cdr3_aa: ASSSLAGLETQY
v_call: TRBV7-8; j_call: TRBJ1-1; cdr3_aa: ASSLGLWTTNTEAF
v_call: TRBV20-1; j_call: TRBJ1-1; cdr3_aa: SAPRRLSTEAF
v_call: TRBV18; j_call: TRBJ2-5; cdr3_aa: ASSPPEETQY
v_call: TRBV6-1; j_call: TRBJ2-2; cdr3_aa: ASRERATGQLF
v_call: TRBV4-1; j_call: TRBJ1-5; cdr3_aa: ASSPVRWRQPQH
v_call: TRBV5-6; j_call: TRBJ2-7; cdr3_aa: ASSLTPGTSGSRQY
v_call: TRBV6-1; j_call: TRBJ1-2; cdr3_aa: ASSEYGYT
v_call: TRBV20-1; j_call: TRBJ2-3; cdr3_aa: SATFREDTQY
v_call: TRBV11-2; j_call: TRBJ1-4; cdr3_aa: ASSFMRVEKLF
v_call: TRBV24-1; j_call: TRBJ1-1; cdr3_aa: ATSDAGTAYEAF
v_call: TRBV30; j_call: TRBJ2-7; cdr3_aa: AWRPNGQGRYEQY
v_call: TRBV11-3; j_call: TRBJ2-2; cdr3_aa: ASRWGTKGGELF
v_call: TRBV25-1; j_call: TRBJ1-1; cdr3_aa: ASSLNTEAF
v_call: TRBV6-5; j_call: TRBJ2-1; cdr3_aa: ASSYSPGSGIFNEQF
v_call: TRBV4-2; j_call: TRBJ2-6; cdr3_aa: ASSPTSSSGANVLT
v_call: TRBV25-1; j_call: TRBJ2-3; cdr3_aa: ASSESRGVSFTDTQY
v_call: TRBV11-2; j_call: TRBJ1-1; cdr3_aa: ASSSRFDTEAF
v_call: TRBV5-1; j_call: TRBJ2-7; cdr3_aa: ASSSTGLAETSYEQY
v_call: TRBV20-1; j_call: TRBJ2-3; cdr3_aa: SARDDPRTSGHTDTQY
v_call: TRBV6-1; j_call: TRBJ2-3; cdr3_aa: ASRECSTDTQY
v_call: TRBV5-5; j_call: TRBJ2-7; cdr3_aa: ASSLARGSNYEQY
v_call: TRBV7-2; j_call: TRBJ2-7; cdr3_aa: ASSLGTSGSYEQY
v_call: TRBV19; j_call: TRBJ2-3; cdr3_aa: ASTPGLAGGTQY
v_call: TRBV6-2/TRBV6-3; j_call: TRBJ2-7; cdr3_aa: ASSYSRPGTYEQY
v_call: TRBV10-1; j_call: TRBJ2-7; cdr3_aa: ASSESWGFEQY
v_call: TRBV7-2; j_call: TRBJ1-3; cdr3_aa: ASSLRWGSGNTIY
v_call: TRBV29-1; j_call: TRBJ2-7; cdr3_aa: SALLRLAGQGAYEQY
v_call: TRBV6-1; j_call: TRBJ2-2; cdr3_aa: ASSKLRVAGGAGELF
v_call: TRBV12-3/TRBV12-4; j_call: TRBJ2-5; cdr3_aa: ASSLGTSGRTVETQY
v_call: TRBV11-3; j_call: TRBJ2-2; cdr3_aa: ASSPTRGRSTGELF
v_call: TRBV12-3/TRBV12-4; j_call: TRBJ1-2; cdr3_aa: ASSLYSYGYT
v_call: TRBV20-1; j_call: TRBJ2-7; cdr3_aa: SARDLAVSEDEQY
v_call: TRBV5-1; j_call: TRBJ2-1; cdr3_aa: ASGGWREGQNEQF
v_call: TRBV7-2; j_call: TRBJ2-1; cdr3_aa: ASSFGGSYNEQF
v_call: TRBV3-1; j_call: TRBJ1-2; cdr3_aa: ASSQVITGSGYT
v_call: TRBV2; j_call: TRBJ1-6; cdr3_aa: ASNRAGDSPLH
v_call: TRBV12-3/TRBV12-4; j_call: TRBJ2-5; cdr3_aa: ASSFSGRWPGGETQY
v_call: TRBV9; j_call: TRBJ2-3; cdr3_aa: ASSEAGSTDTQY
v_call: TRBV11-3; j_call: TRBJ2-7; cdr3_aa: ASSPDPRSYEQY
v_call: TRBV7-9; j_call: TRBJ2-5; cdr3_aa: ASSLTQETQY
v_call: TRBV20-1; j_call: TRBJ2-3; cdr3_aa: SARDRYGRTDTQY
v_call: TRBV12-3/TRBV12-4; j_call: TRBJ1-1; cdr3_aa: ASRRNTEAF
v_call: TRBV28; j_call: TRBJ2-2; cdr3_aa: ASSPARTERNTGELF